Shown below are 27 T cell receptor beta chains from a single sample sequenced in a study of a mutant IDH1 vaccine in newly diagnosed glioma. What these receptors recognize is not known. Time point of the sample: week 23, last vaccination. In every dose of vaccine, 300 ug of mutant IDH1 20-mer peptide was given alongside topical imiquimod. Using immunoSEQ multiplex PCR, the repertoire was profiled, and TCRdb retains in-frame clones only, with some absent. Of about 33,000 clones in the sample, roughly 90% were seen once. Sample: PBMCs, taken from a glioma patient whose treatment included an IDH1 peptide vaccine. These receptors originate from a man between 40 and 49 years old with glioma.

The CDR3 sequence: CASSPPRTEAFF. CDR3 coding DNA: TGTGCCAGCAGCCCCCCCCGCACTGAAGCTTTCTTT. This chain links TRBV13 with TRBJ1-1; no clear D. CDR3 length: 12 residues. V shed 5 bases and J shed 4 bases, with 8 bases lying between them. Germline V gene lookup returns CDR1 PRHDT and CDR2 FYEKMQ (reference sequence).

This sequence joins TRBV6-1 and TRBJ2-5, with D possibly TRBD1 on 5 matching bases. The CDR3 sequence is 13 residues long. Germline V gene lookup returns CDR1 MNHNS and CDR2 SASEGT. Trimming removed 4 bases from V and 9 bases from J, with 15 bases in between. CDR3 DNA: TGTGCCAGCAGTGTCGACCCCCTAGGGGCCCAGTACTTC. Protein: CASSVDPLGAQYF.

CDR3 nucleotide sequence: TGTGCCAGCAGCTCCCTCAGGGGCGACACCATATATTTT. Its protein is CASSSLRGDTIYF. The J gene is TRBJ1-3, the V gene TRBV11-2; D may be TRBD1 (6 bases). V lost 4 bases to trimming and J lost 8 bases, with 12 bases between them. The CDR3 extends over 13 amino acids. Germline values: CDR1 SGHAT, CDR2 FQNNGV.

This chain links TRBV7-8 with TRBJ1-5; D is unclear. The CDR3 spans 16 residues. The germline V gene encodes CDR1 SGHVS and CDR2 FQNEAQ. The V and J ends lost 2 bases and 3 bases respectively, with 14 bases between them. This chain's CDR3 is CASSLPRINLNQPQHF. The CDR3 DNA follows: TGTGCCAGCAGCTTACCAAGAATCAACCTCAATCAGCCCCAGCATTTT.

This chain uses TRBV29-1 with TRBJ1-5, with no clear D. V was trimmed by 4 bases and J by 6 bases, leaving 16 bases between them. Germline V CDR1 and CDR2: SQVTM, ANQGSEA. This CDR3 region has 14 residues. The chain's CDR3 is CSVVLATEGQPQHF. CDR3 coding DNA: TGCAGCGTTGTGCTGGCAACTGAGGGTCAGCCCCAGCATTTT.

Here the CDR3 reads CASSGQARYEQYV. CDR3 nucleotide sequence: TGTGCCAGCAGTGGACAGGCTCGGTACGAGCAGTACGTC. V and J are TRBV6-1 and TRBJ2-7; TRBD1 is a possible D gene (6 bases). Germline V gene sequence: CDR1 MNHNS, CDR2 SASEGT. The CDR3 contains 13 residues. Trimming pared 4 bases from V and 4 bases from J, leaving 11 bases between.

This clone was picked up one time. The chain combines TRBV19 with TRBJ1-5; D is unclear. Trimming left V 4 bases short and J 5 bases short, with 9 bases between. Germline CDR1 and CDR2: LNHDA and SQIVND (reference sequence). The CDR3 is made up of 13 amino acids. The CDR3 spells CASSTRRDQPQHF. DNA of the CDR3: TGTGCCAGTAGTACGCGGAGGGATCAGCCCCAGCATTTT.

The J gene is TRBJ1-4, the V gene TRBV7-2; D possibly corresponds to TRBD1 (6 bases). The CDR3 is 13 amino acids. Trimming stripped 4 bases from V and 12 bases from J, with 15 bases between. Germline V lookup: CDR1 SGHTA, CDR2 FQGNSA. CDR3 loop: CASSWARGLELFF. For the CDR3, the DNA is TGTGCCAGCAGCTGGGCGCGGGGGCTTGAACTGTTTTTT.

The chain uses TRBV14 and TRBJ1-1; D unresolved. The length of the CDR3 is 14 residues. CDR1 and CDR2 (germline): SGHDN, FVKESK. Trimming shortened V by 4 bases and J by 0 bases, and 9 bases separated the two germline ends. CDR3 sequence reads: CASSPWGMNTEAFF. CDR3 bases: TGTGCCAGCAGCCCGTGGGGTATGAACACTGAAGCTTTCTTT.

The chain is built from TRBV23-1 and TRBJ1-1, with D maybe TRBD1 (5 bases). TRBV23-1 is known as an ORF, though its function is uncertain. V lost 2 bases and J lost 7, with 14 bases in between. The CDR3 length is 14 residues. The CDR3 DNA follows: TGCGCCAGCAGTCAACCCCCCCCGGGGGATGAAGCTTTCTTT. Its translation: CASSQPPPGDEAFF.

This chain uses TRBV28 with TRBJ2-7; D uncertain. Per the germline V gene, CDR1 is MDHEN and CDR2 is SYDVKM. V dropped 3 bases and J dropped 1 base, with 10 bases sitting between them. This CDR3 region has 14 residues. The CDR3: CASSLPDRSYEQYF. The DNA for the CDR3 is TGTGCCAGCAGTTTGCCGGACCGATCCTACGAGCAGTACTTC.

A few counts support this clone. The V call is TRBV5-1, the J call TRBJ1-3; 7 nucleotides match TRBD1. The CDR3 is 15 amino acids. CDR1 is SGHRS, CDR2 YFSETQ, per germline. V was clipped by 4 bases and J by 3 bases; unmatched bases: 7. The CDR3 nucleotides are TGCGCCAGCAGCGTGACAGGGTCCCTTGGAAACACCATATATTTT. This encodes CASSVTGSLGNTIYF.

V is TRBV5-5 and J is TRBJ1-3; the D gene is possibly TRBD1 (5 bases). Germline CDR1 is SGHKS and CDR2 is YYEKEE (reference sequence). Trimming cost V 1 base and J 0 bases, with 11 bases left between them. The CDR3 has 16 residues. The DNA for the CDR3 is TGTGCCAGCAGCTTGTGGGTAGGGGCCTCTGGAAACACCATATATTTT. Encoded protein: CASSLWVGASGNTIYF.

The V and J genes are TRBV9 and TRBJ1-3; 9 bases fit TRBD1. The ends lost 3 bases at V and 4 bases at J; junction bases unmatched: 14. This CDR3 region has 18 residues. The germline gives CDR1 SGDLS, CDR2 YYNGEE. DNA of the CDR3: TGTGCCAGCAGCGGAACCCTATTCCAGACAGGGGGAGGAAACACCATATATTTT. This sequence encodes CASSGTLFQTGGGNTIYF. The variable domain in full, with the rest retrieved from reference TRBV9 and TRBJ1-3, is DSGVTQTPKHLITATGQRVTLRCSPRSGDLSVYWYQQSLDQGLQFLIQYYNGEERAKGNILERFSAQQFPDLHSELNLSSLELGDSALYFCASSGTLFQTGGGNTIYFGEGSWLTVV.

This clone was picked up one time. The V gene is TRBV7-8, the J gene TRBJ2-1; 15 bases align to TRBD2. Germline loops: CDR1 SGHVS, CDR2 FQNEAQ. CDR3 length: 19 amino acids. The junction had 12 bases not matched to a gene; V was cut back by 4 bases and J by 5 bases. This CDR3 is CASSSTNPGLAGGDNEQFF. The CDR3 DNA reads TGTGCCAGCAGCTCCACAAACCCGGGACTAGCGGGAGGAGACAATGAGCAGTTCTTC.

This sequence joins TRBV7-9 and TRBJ2-5; a possible D gene is TRBD2 (6 bases). The germline V gene encodes CDR1 SEHNR and CDR2 FQNEAQ (reference sequence). Trimming stripped 7 bases from V and 1 base from J, with 13 bases between. The length of the CDR3 is 14 residues. The CDR3 region is CASTRRDFQETQYF. DNA of the CDR3: TGTGCCAGCACCCGGCGGGACTTCCAAGAGACCCAGTACTTC.

The table lists this clone with a few counts. This rearrangement joins TRBV5-6 to TRBJ1-1, with D uncertain. The CDR3 has 15 amino acids. V was pared by 4 bases and J by 0 bases, with 13 bases between. Germline V gives CDR1 SGHDT, CDR2 YYEEEE. The CDR3 DNA sequence: TGTGCCAGCAGCCCGAGGATGAACATGAACACTGAAGCTTTCTTT. Its translation: CASSPRMNMNTEAFF.

This clone has a handful of counts. CDR3 nucleotides: TGTGCCAGCAGCTTAGTTCCCTCGGATCAGCCCCAGCATTTT. Translating it yields CASSLVPSDQPQHF. The chain links TRBV7-2 to TRBJ1-5; D is uncertain. This CDR3 is 14 amino acids long. Germline V lookup: CDR1 SGHTA, CDR2 FQGNSA. The V gene lost 1 base and the J gene lost 5 bases, with 9 bases spanning the gap.

The rearrangement uses TRBV19 and TRBJ2-3; 11 bases are a match to TRBD2. Germline V gene data show CDR1 as LNHDA and CDR2 as SQIVND (reference sequence). The V and J ends lost 4 bases and 4 bases, in that order; junction bases with no gene match: 1. This CDR3 is built from 14 residues. The CDR3 protein is CASSTSGGSDTQYF. DNA of the CDR3: TGTGCCAGTAGTACTAGCGGGGGGTCAGATACGCAGTATTTT.

The chain joins TRBV29-1 to TRBJ2-2, with TRBD1 as a possible D gene (6 bases). The V end lost 3 bases, the J end lost 3 bases, and 11 bases lay between the germline ends. Per germline, CDR1 SQVTM and CDR2 ANQGSEA. This CDR3 contains 14 residues. The CDR3 is CSVDLYRDTGELFF. Here the CDR3 DNA reads TGCAGCGTTGATCTCTACAGGGACACCGGGGAGCTGTTTTTT.

The chain uses TRBV5-5 and TRBJ2-5; D unclear. CDR1 is SGHKS, CDR2 YYEKEE, per germline (reference sequence). V lost 0 bases and J 5 bases, leaving 14 bases between the germline ends. This CDR3 spans 15 amino acids. CDR3 sequence reads: CASSLGPQVVETQYF. CDR3 nucleotide sequence: TGTGCCAGCAGCTTGGGACCCCAGGTTGTGGAGACCCAGTACTTC.

This clone appeared a single time. The rearrangement joins TRBV5-1 to TRBJ1-2, with D possibly TRBD1 on 6 matching bases. Trimming removed 5 bases at V and 6 bases at J, with 32 bases between. Germline loops: CDR1 SGHRS, CDR2 YFSETQ. The length of the CDR3 is 19 residues. Written as DNA, the CDR3 is TGCGCCAGCAGTAGGAAAGTGTCGGGGGGCCTGTTTTACGGCAATGGCTACACCTTC. Amino acid sequence: CASSRKVSGGLFYGNGYTF.

V and J are TRBV11-2 and TRBJ2-1, with 9 bases aligning to TRBD1. Germline V gene lookup returns CDR1 SGHAT and CDR2 FQNNGV. The CDR3 loop spans 15 amino acids. Losses at the gene ends were 3 bases for V and 7 bases for J; bases not matched to a gene: 7. The CDR3 DNA sequence: TGTGCCAGCAGCTTGACAGGGGGTGCCCTGAATGAGCAGTTCTTC. As protein: CASSLTGGALNEQFF.

The CDR3 is CASSQDRTSGTNTQYF. Here the CDR3 DNA reads TGCGCCAGCAGCCAAGATCGAACTAGCGGGACAAATACGCAGTATTTT. The J gene is TRBJ2-3, the V gene TRBV4-3; 10 bases line up with TRBD2. The V gene's germline CDR1 is LGHNA and CDR2 YSLEER. After removal of 0 bases from V and 7 bases from J, the junction contained 7 bases not matched to a gene. CDR3 size: 16 residues.

The rearrangement links TRBV28 to TRBJ1-1; TRBD1 matches at 7 bases. CDR1 is MDHEN and CDR2 is SYDVKM in the germline V gene. The V and J ends lost 1 base and 2 bases, in that order; junction bases with no gene match: 4. The CDR3 extends over 15 amino acids. CDR3 protein: CASSLSTGVNTEAFF. The CDR3 bases are TGTGCCAGCAGTTTATCTACAGGGGTTAACACTGAAGCTTTCTTT.

This clone was observed once. The chain is built from TRBV1 and TRBJ2-1; the D call TRBD2 from the table was never checked on the DNA. TRBV1 is deemed a pseudogene. CDR3 length equals 19 residues. The CDR3 sequence is CTSSHVGLAGGRSYNEQFF. As DNA, the CDR3 is TGCACCAGCAGCCATGTTGGACTAGCGGGGGGGAGATCGTACAATGAGCAGTTCTTC.

The chain joins TRBV7-2 to TRBJ2-3; D remains ambiguous. The CDR3 extends over 17 amino acids. Deletions cut 1 base from V and 2 bases from J, with 16 bases between. Germline V gene sequence: CDR1 SGHTA, CDR2 FQGNSA. The CDR3 loop is CASSLDRLSAVTDTQYF. The CDR3 DNA is TGTGCCAGCAGCTTAGATCGGCTGAGCGCGGTCACAGATACGCAGTATTTT. The variable domain in full, with the rest retrieved from reference TRBV7-2 and TRBJ2-3, is GAGVSQSPSNKVTEKGKDVELRCDPISGHTALYWYRQSLGQGLEFLIYFQGNSAPDKSGLPSDRFSAERTGGSVSTLTIQRTQQEDSAVYLCASSLDRLSAVTDTQYFGPGTRLTVL.